This T cell receptor (beta chain) was obtained from a study of blood T cell repertoires in COVID-19. Study context: COVID-19 samples, acute and convalescent, were from the United States, Italy and Spain. T cells, B-cell-depleted T cells, or PBMCs supplied cDNA or gDNA.

The CDR3 totals 15 residues. Germline-derived CDR1 and CDR2 are MDHEN and SYDVKM. The germline V and J ends were trimmed by 3 bases and 3 bases, with 14 bases remaining between them. Per the original methods: Reference gene primer amplification yielded estimated nucleated cell counts. Generated by immunoSEQ multiplex PCR, the TCRdb table keeps only in-frame clones and is missing some. The V and J calls and clone size are taken from that table; D and trimming were inferred from the DNA. The sample includes 250,000 to 350,000 clones, around 87% of them seen just once. The origin of this receptor is a woman aged 50 to 65 who had recovered from COVID-19. The sample comprised peripheral blood. V usage is TRBV28 and J usage is TRBJ1-1; D is uncertain. The DNA for the CDR3 is TGTGCCAGCAGTTTGTTGTCCCCGGAGGACACTGAAGCTTTCTTT. As protein: CASSLLSPEDTEAFF.